Included here is one T cell receptor (beta chain) sequence, with context. Its antigen is as yet unknown. This sample is drawn from a study of T cell repertoires in cytomegalovirus infection. The wider study: It was recently identified HLA-C-restricted and well-studied HLA-B-restricted CMV epitopes that the study used. Shared public TCR beta signatures pointed to both CMV infection and a matching HLA type.

General observations from the study: Summed frequency of shared TCR beta families picked out CMV carriers who also had the relevant HLA. HLA-C-restricted TCR beta clonotypes specific for CMV led the ex vivo response.

One entry per CDR3 protein, called by TCRdb with MiXCR from the reads. The data show around 900,000 distinct CDR3 sequences, approximately 31% seen once. V lost 8 bases to trimming and J lost 2 bases, with 21 bases between them. There are 17 residues in the CDR3. Germline CDR1 is LNHDA and CDR2 is SQIVND (reference sequence). The gene calls are TRBV19 and TRBJ2-2; TRBD1 might be the D (6 bases). The sequencing used cultured CD8+ T cells from PBMCs, collected from culture after CMV antigen stimulation. The TCR originated in a human donor in good health (CMV status not recorded). Some clones in this sample may be carry-over from other donors' samples. The CDR3 loop is CASLPVRGKKNTGELFF. CDR3 DNA: TGTGCCAGTCTTCCAGTAAGGGGGAAAAAAAACACCGGGGAGCTGTTTTTT.